These T cell receptor beta chains were read from a single sample in a study of Graves' ophthalmopathy and Graves' hyperthyroidism. TCRdb fed the multiplex PCR reads into MiXCR, producing one record per CDR3 protein. The sample has approximately 160,000 distinct CDR3 sequences, under 40% seen once; the top ten hold less than 6%. The specimen sequenced was peripheral blood. The receptors here all came from a middle-aged woman with Graves' ophthalmopathy. CDR3s include the opening cysteine and the closing phenylalanine or tryptophan. The D gene is left open where the match is weak. Not every row has a clone size; where given, it reads once, few, many or a size class.

V,size,D,J,DNA,CDR3
TRBV20-1,.,.,TRBJ2-2,TGCAGTGCTCCTAAAACCGGGACTGGCGTCTGGGGGGAGCTGTTTTTT,CSAPKTGTGVWGELFF
TRBV6-5,many,.,TRBJ2-5,TGTGCCAGCAGCTCAACGGGCGCGGGGGCTCAAGAGACCCAGTACTTC,CASSSTGAGAQETQYF
TRBV9,.,.,TRBJ2-5,TGTGCCAGCAAACGCGGCTGGGGGCGCGAGACCCAGTACTTC,CASKRGWGRETQYF
TRBV19,many,TRBD1,TRBJ1-2,TGTGCCAGTAGTACTGCCGGGACAGGCCCCTATGGCTACACCTTC,CASSTAGTGPYGYTF
TRBV6-2/TRBV6-3,many,.,TRBJ1-1,TGTGCCAGCAGCTCGGACAGAAACACTGAAGCTTTCTTT,CASSSDRNTEAFF
TRBV20-1,many,.,TRBJ2-1,TGCAGTGCCCCCCCCCTGGGTACCTACAATGAGCAGTTCTTC,CSAPPLGTYNEQFF
TRBV19,.,TRBD2,TRBJ2-2,TGTGCCAGTAGGACGGGACTAGCCAGAGCGAACACCGGGGAGCTGTTTTTT,CASRTGLARANTGELFF
TRBV28,.,.,TRBJ1-2,TGTGCCAGCAGTTTGCAAATCAGGGGAGGCTATGGCTACACCTTC,CASSLQIRGGYGYTF
TRBV5-1,many,.,TRBJ1-2,TGCGCCAGCAGCTTGGGAGGAAAATTCTATGGCTACACCTTC,CASSLGGKFYGYTF
TRBV10-3,many,.,TRBJ2-7,TGTGCCATCAGTGATAGGTCCGCCTCCTACGAGCAGTACTTC,CAISDRSASYEQYF
TRBV7-2,.,.,TRBJ1-1,TGTGCCAGCAGCTTAGGCACAGGTTGGAACACTGAAGCTTTCTTT,CASSLGTGWNTEAFF
TRBV6-5,.,.,TRBJ2-2,TGTGCCAGCAGTTACTCGATTTTCTGGGCGAACACCGGGGAGCTGTTTTTT,CASSYSIFWANTGELFF
TRBV28,many,.,TRBJ1-6,TGTGCCAGCAGTCTCGATGGATTCTATAATTCACCCCTCCACTTT,CASSLDGFYNSPLHF
TRBV7-2,.,TRBD1,TRBJ2-7,TGTGCCAGCAGCTTACCGGGACAGAAATACTCCTACGAGCAGTACTTC,CASSLPGQKYSYEQYF
TRBV6-5,many,.,TRBJ1-1,TGTGCCAGCAGTTATGGGACATGGAACACTGAAGCTTTCTTT,CASSYGTWNTEAFF
TRBV6-5,.,.,TRBJ2-4,TGTGCCAGCAGTTACGAGGCTGAGCGAACGAACAGAAACATTCAGTACTTC,CASSYEAERTNRNIQYF
TRBV6-2/TRBV6-3,many,.,TRBJ2-7,TGTGCCAGCAGTTCGGACAGCAATACCTACGAGCAGTACTTC,CASSSDSNTYEQYF
TRBV24-1,many,.,TRBJ2-2,TGTGCCACCAGTGATTTGGGCGGGTCGAACACCGGGGAGCTGTTTTTT,CATSDLGGSNTGELFF
TRBV6-5,.,.,TRBJ2-7,TGTGCCAGCAGTTACGCGACAGAACTATCCTACGAGCAGTACTTC,CASSYATELSYEQYF
TRBV5-1,many,.,TRBJ1-2,TGCGCCAGCAGCTTGGCAGGGGAAAGGCGTAACTATGGCTACACCTTC,CASSLAGERRNYGYTF
TRBV27,many,.,TRBJ2-4,TGTGCCAGCAGTTTATGGGGTTCAGGAGGGAGAGCCAAAAACATTCAGTACTTC,CASSLWGSGGRAKNIQYF
TRBV11-2,.,TRBD1,TRBJ2-2,TGTGCCAGCAGCCCAGGCAGGGGGCGCGTAAACACCGGGGAGCTGTTTTTT,CASSPGRGRVNTGELFF
TRBV2,many,.,TRBJ1-5,TGTGCCAGCAGTGAGGGAGGGAGGCAGCCCCAGCATTTT,CASSEGGRQPQHF
TRBV28,many,TRBD1,TRBJ1-5,TGTGCCAGCAGTTACGGACAGGGCGGCAATCAGCCCCAGCATTTT,CASSYGQGGNQPQHF
TRBV25-1,.,TRBD2,TRBJ2-7,TGTGCCAGCAGTACCTCTCCCCCGGGACTAGCGGGAGGACAACATCCTTACGAGCAGTACTTC,CASSTSPPGLAGGQHPYEQYF
TRBV15,many,.,TRBJ1-3,TGTGCCACCAGCAGAGATCAGGGAAACACCATATATTTT,CATSRDQGNTIYF
TRBV28,many,.,TRBJ2-2,TGTGCCAGCAGTTGGTCACGGACGGCCGGGGAGCTGTTTTTT,CASSWSRTAGELFF
TRBV20-1,.,.,TRBJ1-2,TGCAGTGCCCTCCCCAGGGGCAGGGATTATGGCTACACCTTC,CSALPRGRDYGYTF
TRBV10-3,many,.,TRBJ2-7,TGTGCCATCAGGGAGCCTTCCTACGAGCAGTACTTC,CAIREPSYEQYF
TRBV18,many,.,TRBJ1-2,TGTGCCAGCTCTCAACCGGGGTCCGGCTACACCTTC,CASSQPGSGYTF
TRBV24-1,many,.,TRBJ1-2,TGTGCCACCAGTGATATCGGACAGTCGCTCGATGGCTACACCTTC,CATSDIGQSLDGYTF
TRBV6-5,.,.,TRBJ1-6,TGTGCCAGCAGTTCTCCCGGACTGATCTCCTATAATTCACCCCTCCACTTT,CASSSPGLISYNSPLHF
TRBV11-2,many,.,TRBJ2-7,TGTGCCAGCAGCTTAGATCCTAGTCGGGTCTTTTACGGCGAGCAGTACTTC,CASSLDPSRVFYGEQYF
TRBV28,many,.,TRBJ2-7,TGTGCCAGCAGTTTTGGACGAATTAGCGAGTTTTTAGGGGAGCAGTACTTC,CASSFGRISEFLGEQYF
TRBV6-5,many,.,TRBJ2-7,TGTGCCAGCAGTTACTCGACCGAGCAGTACTTC,CASSYSTEQYF
TRBV11-2,many,.,TRBJ2-4,TGTGCCAGCAGCTTAGTTGGGGGGCCTGGGAACATTCAGTACTTC,CASSLVGGPGNIQYF
TRBV6-5,many,.,TRBJ2-5,TGTGCCAGCAGTTACGAGGGGTCCCCGGGCACCCAGTACTTC,CASSYEGSPGTQYF
TRBV6-5,once,.,TRBJ2-7,TGTGCCAGCAGTTACCTGGCTAGCGACACCTACGAGCAGTACTTC,CASSYLASDTYEQYF
TRBV11-2,many,.,TRBJ2-4,TGTGCCAGCAGCTTAGGGGTCCTAGCCAAAAACATTCAGTACTTC,CASSLGVLAKNIQYF
TRBV12-3/TRBV12-4,few,.,TRBJ1-1,TGTGCCAGCAGTTTAACCCGAGCTTTCTTT,CASSLTRAFF
TRBV19,many,TRBD1,TRBJ2-2,TGTGCCAGTAGATCCCCGGACAGGGGGTCGTCCGGGGAGCTGTTTTTT,CASRSPDRGSSGELFF
TRBV24-1,.,TRBD1,TRBJ1-5,TGTGCCACCAGCCGGGACAGTCAGCCCCAGCATTTT,CATSRDSQPQHF
TRBV7-2,many,TRBD2,TRBJ2-7,TGTGCCAGCACCCGGGGGGGACTCCGCGTCTACGAGCAGTACTTC,CASTRGGLRVYEQYF
TRBV28,.,TRBD2,TRBJ2-5,TGTGCCAGCATTGTAGCGGGTAATACCCAAGAGACCCAGTACTTC,CASIVAGNTQETQYF
TRBV6-1,few,TRBD2,TRBJ2-7,TGTGCCAGCAGTGAAGCGGGGACTAGCGGGGGGTCCTACGAGCAGTACTTC,CASSEAGTSGGSYEQYF
TRBV7-2,many,.,TRBJ2-7,TGTGCCAGCAGCTTAGTAGATTCCTACGAGCAGTACTTC,CASSLVDSYEQYF
TRBV6-1,few,TRBD2,TRBJ2-7,TGTGCCAGCAGTGGGACTAGCGGGAGGTCCTACGAGCAGTACTTC,CASSGTSGRSYEQYF
TRBV27,.,TRBD1,TRBJ2-7,TGTGCCAGCAGTTGGACAGGGAAAGAGGACGAGCAGTACTTC,CASSWTGKEDEQYF
TRBV28,many,TRBD1,TRBJ1-2,TGTGCCAGCAGTCCTACCGGGACAGCCGCCTTCACTTATGGCTACACCTTC,CASSPTGTAAFTYGYTF
TRBV27,.,.,TRBJ1-1,TGTGCCAGCAGTTTATTAGGGGACTTCCCGGGGTTT,CASSLLGDFPGF
TRBV20-1,.,.,TRBJ2-7,TGCAGTGCGCAAGGATCCCGACCCTACTCCTACGAGCAGTACTTC,CSAQGSRPYSYEQYF
TRBV12-3/TRBV12-4,.,.,TRBJ1-1,TGTGTGCTACAGGGAGGGTTTCCCTTGAACACTGAAGCTTTCTTT,CVLQGGFPLNTEAFF
TRBV11-3,many,.,TRBJ2-2,TGTGCCAGCAGTTTCGAAAATGGGCTCACCGGGGAGCTGTTTTTT,CASSFENGLTGELFF